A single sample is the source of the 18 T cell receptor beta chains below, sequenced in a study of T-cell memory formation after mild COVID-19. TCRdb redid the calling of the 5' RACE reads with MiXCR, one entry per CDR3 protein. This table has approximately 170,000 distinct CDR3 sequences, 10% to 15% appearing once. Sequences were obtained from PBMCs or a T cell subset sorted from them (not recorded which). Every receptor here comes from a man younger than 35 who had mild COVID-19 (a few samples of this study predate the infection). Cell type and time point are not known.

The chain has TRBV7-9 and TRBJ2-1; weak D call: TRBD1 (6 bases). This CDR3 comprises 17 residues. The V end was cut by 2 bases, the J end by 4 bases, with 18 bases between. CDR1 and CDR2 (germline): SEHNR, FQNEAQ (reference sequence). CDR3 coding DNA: TGTGCCAGCAGCTTAAGGACAGCGCGGCTGGAATACAATGAGCAGTTCTTC. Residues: CASSLRTARLEYNEQFF.

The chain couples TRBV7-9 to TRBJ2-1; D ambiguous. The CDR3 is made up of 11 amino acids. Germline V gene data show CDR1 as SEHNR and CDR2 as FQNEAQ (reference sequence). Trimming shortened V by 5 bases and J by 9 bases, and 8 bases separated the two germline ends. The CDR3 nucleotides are TGTGCCAGCAGCCCCGACCGTGAGCAGTTCTTC. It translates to CASSPDREQFF.

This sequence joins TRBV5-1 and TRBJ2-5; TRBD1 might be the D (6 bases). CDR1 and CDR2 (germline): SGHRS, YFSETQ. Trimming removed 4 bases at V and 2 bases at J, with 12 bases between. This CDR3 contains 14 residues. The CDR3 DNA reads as TGCGCCAGCAGCGTACCCGGGACACAAGAGACCCAGTACTTC. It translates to CASSVPGTQETQYF. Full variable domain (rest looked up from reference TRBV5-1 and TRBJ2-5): KAGVTQTPRYLIKTRGQQVTLSCSPISGHRSVSWYQQTPGQGLQFLFEYFSETQRNKGNFPGRFSGRQFSNSRSEMNVSTLELGDSALYLCASSVPGTQETQYFGPGTRLLVL.

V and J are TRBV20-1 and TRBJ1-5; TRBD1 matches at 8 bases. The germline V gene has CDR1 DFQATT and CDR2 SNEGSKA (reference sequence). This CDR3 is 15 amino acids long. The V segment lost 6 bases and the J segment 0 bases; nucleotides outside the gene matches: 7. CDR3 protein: CSAKTGAYSNQPQHF. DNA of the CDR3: TGCAGTGCCAAGACAGGGGCGTATAGCAATCAGCCCCAGCATTTT.

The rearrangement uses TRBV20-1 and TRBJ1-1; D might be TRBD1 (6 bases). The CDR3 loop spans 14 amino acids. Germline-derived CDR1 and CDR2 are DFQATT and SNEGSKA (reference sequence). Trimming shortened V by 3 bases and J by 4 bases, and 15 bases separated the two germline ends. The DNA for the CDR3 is TGCAGTGCTAGGAGCAATCTACAGGGCACTGAAGCTTTCTTT. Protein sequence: CSARSNLQGTEAFF.

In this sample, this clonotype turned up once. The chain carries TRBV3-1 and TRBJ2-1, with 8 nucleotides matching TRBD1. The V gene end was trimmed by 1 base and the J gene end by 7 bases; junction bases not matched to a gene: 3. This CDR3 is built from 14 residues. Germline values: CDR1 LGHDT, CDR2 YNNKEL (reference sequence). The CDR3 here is CASSQGQGANEQFF. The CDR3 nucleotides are TGTGCCAGCAGCCAAGGCCAGGGGGCGAATGAGCAGTTCTTC.

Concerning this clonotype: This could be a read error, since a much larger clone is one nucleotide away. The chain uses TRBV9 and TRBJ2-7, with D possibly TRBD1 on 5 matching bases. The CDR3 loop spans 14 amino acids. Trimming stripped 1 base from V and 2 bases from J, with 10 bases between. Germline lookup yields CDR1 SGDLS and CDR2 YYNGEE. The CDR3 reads CASSVQGGPYEQYF. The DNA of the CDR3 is TGTGCCAGCAGCGTACAGGGTGGTCCCTACGAGCAGTACTTC.

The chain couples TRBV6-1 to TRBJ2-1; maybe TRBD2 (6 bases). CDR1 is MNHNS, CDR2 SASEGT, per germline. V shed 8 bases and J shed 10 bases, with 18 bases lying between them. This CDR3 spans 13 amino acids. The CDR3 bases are TGTGCCAGCGGGCAGATTCTTCGGGGGGAGCAGTTCTTC. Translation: CASGQILRGEQFF.

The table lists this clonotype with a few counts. The DNA of the CDR3 is TGCGCCAGCAGCTTGGACACCAGCACAGATACGCAGTATTTT. It specifies CASSLDTSTDTQYF. The V call is TRBV5-1, the J call TRBJ2-3; D gene ambiguous. The ends were cut back, 0 bases at V and 0 bases at J, with 5 bases in the middle. This CDR3 comprises 14 residues. Germline values: CDR1 SGHRS, CDR2 YFSETQ.

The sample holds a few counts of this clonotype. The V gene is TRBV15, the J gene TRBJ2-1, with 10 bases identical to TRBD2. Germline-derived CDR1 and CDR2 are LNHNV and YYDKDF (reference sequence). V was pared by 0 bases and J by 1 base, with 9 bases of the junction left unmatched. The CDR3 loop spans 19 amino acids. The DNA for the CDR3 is TGTGCCACCAGCAGAGATAACAGCGGGGGGGCCGGATCCTACAATGAGCAGTTCTTC. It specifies CATSRDNSGGAGSYNEQFF.

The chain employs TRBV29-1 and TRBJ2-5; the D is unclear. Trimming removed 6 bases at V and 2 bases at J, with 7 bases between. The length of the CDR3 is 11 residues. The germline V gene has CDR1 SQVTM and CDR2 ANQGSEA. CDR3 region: CSVGPQETQYF. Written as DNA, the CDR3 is TGCAGCGTAGGTCCTCAAGAGACCCAGTACTTC.

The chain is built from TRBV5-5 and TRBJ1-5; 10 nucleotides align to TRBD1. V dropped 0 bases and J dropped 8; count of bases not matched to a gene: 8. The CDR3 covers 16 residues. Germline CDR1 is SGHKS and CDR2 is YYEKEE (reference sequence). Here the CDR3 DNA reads TGTGCCAGCAGCTTGGGACAGGGGGCTGGAATGGAGCCCCAGCATTTT. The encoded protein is CASSLGQGAGMEPQHF.

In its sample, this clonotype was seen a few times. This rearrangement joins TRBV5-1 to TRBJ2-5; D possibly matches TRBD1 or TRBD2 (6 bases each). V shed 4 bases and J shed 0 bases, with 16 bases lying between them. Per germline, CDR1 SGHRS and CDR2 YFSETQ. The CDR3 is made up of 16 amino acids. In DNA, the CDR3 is TGCGCCAGCAGCCCGAAGACAGGAGGGTACCAAGAGACCCAGTACTTC. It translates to CASSPKTGGYQETQYF.

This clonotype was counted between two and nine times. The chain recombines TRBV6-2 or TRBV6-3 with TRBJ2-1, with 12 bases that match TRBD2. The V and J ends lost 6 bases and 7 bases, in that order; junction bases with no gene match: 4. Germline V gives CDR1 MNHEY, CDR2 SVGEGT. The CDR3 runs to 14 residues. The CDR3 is CASSPSGGANEQFF. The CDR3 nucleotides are TGTGCCAGCAGCCCTAGCGGGGGGGCGAATGAGCAGTTCTTC.

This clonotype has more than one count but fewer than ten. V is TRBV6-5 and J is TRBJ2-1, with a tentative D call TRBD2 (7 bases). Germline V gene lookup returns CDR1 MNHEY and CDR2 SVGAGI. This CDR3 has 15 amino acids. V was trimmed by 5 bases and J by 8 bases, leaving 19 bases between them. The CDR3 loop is CASSPHRGGRDEQFF. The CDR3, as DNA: TGTGCCAGCAGTCCTCATAGGGGGGGCCGGGATGAGCAGTTCTTC.

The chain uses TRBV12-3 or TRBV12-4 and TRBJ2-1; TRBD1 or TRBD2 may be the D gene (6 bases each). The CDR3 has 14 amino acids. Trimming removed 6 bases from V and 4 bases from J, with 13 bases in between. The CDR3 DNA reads TGTGCCAGCAGCCCGGGGGCTTGGTACAATGAGCAGTTCTTC. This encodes CASSPGAWYNEQFF.

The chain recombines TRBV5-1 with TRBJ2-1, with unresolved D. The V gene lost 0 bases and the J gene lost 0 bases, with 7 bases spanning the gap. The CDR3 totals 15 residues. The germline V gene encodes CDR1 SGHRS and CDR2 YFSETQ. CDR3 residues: CASSLARISYNEQFF. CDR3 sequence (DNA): TGCGCCAGCAGCTTGGCCAGGATCTCCTACAATGAGCAGTTCTTC. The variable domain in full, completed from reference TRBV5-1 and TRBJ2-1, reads KAGVTQTPRYLIKTRGQQVTLSCSPISGHRSVSWYQQTPGQGLQFLFEYFSETQRNKGNFPGRFSGRQFSNSRSEMNVSTLELGDSALYLCASSLARISYNEQFFGPGTRLTVL.

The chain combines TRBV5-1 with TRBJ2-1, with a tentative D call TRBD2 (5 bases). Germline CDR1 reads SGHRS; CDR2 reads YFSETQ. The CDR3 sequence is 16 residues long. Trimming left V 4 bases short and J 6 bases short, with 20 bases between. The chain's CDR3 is CASSPSRGRSPNEQFF. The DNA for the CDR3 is TGCGCCAGCAGCCCAAGTCGGGGAAGGTCCCCCAATGAGCAGTTCTTC.